The clone carrying this T cell receptor beta chain was found once. The target antigen is unknown. This specimen belongs to a study of blood T cells in healthy people across ages. Study information: Per two T cells, about one barcoded beta molecule was captured through template switching. Study findings and constraints: More naive CD4+ cells and higher diversity were found in long-lived than in aged donors. Roughly linearly, TCR beta diversity per million T cells fell as age increased.

Combining a sample-barcoded 5' primer with a J-beta primer mix, a second PCR ran for about 7 to 12 cycles. Every cDNA molecule bore a tag from a template-switch adaptor containing 12 random nucleotides. TCRdb re-derived calls from the 5' RACE reads in MiXCR, one entry per CDR3 protein. The sample shows fewer than 900,000 distinct CDR3 sequences, around 46% of them seen only once. This CDR3 has 15 residues. Germline V gives CDR1 MNHNS, CDR2 SASEGT. The V gene end was trimmed by 7 bases and the J gene end by 10 bases; junction bases not matched to a gene: 11. The V gene is TRBV6-1, the J gene TRBJ2-3, with TRBD2 identical over 13 bases. The sequence came from a woman in her sixties or seventies in good health. Sequenced: blood. CDR3 amino acids: CASTRLAGGPEAQYF. In DNA, the CDR3 is TGTGCCAGCACACGACTAGCGGGGGGTCCTGAGGCGCAGTATTTT.